The clone carrying this TCR beta chain was seen once. Its matching antigen is unknown. The junction had 3 bases not matched to a gene; V was cut back by 0 bases and J by 2 bases. This CDR3 has 15 residues. Germline CDR1 is MGHDK and CDR2 is SYGVNS. Generated by immunoSEQ multiplex PCR, the TCRdb table keeps only in-frame clones and is missing some. Of 180,000 or so clones listed, more than 85% are singletons. This entry comes from a study of T cell responses to AZD1222 COVID-19 vaccine. Study conclusions and caveats: Vaccine-associated CD4 TCRs spanned spike, dominant at 160-218 and 743-854. Seropositive AZD1222 recipients at baseline numbered only five or six.

The source material was peripheral blood, sampled 28 days after the second AZD1222 dose. The sequence came from an adult who received the AZD1222 COVID-19 vaccine. The rearrangement links TRBV25-1 to TRBJ2-7, with 8 nucleotides matching TRBD1. The CDR3 DNA sequence: TGTGCCAGCAGTGAATATACAGGGGGGACCTACGAGCAGTACTTC. Translation: CASSEYTGGTYEQYF.